This T cell receptor beta chain was sequenced for a study of Ad26.COV2.S vaccination and SARS-CoV-2 variants listed by TCRdb under 2021. Regarding the research as a whole: Vaccine-arm donors came from COV1001, a multicentre, randomized, double-blind, placebo-controlled phase I-IIa trial of Ad26.COV2.S in healthy adults. Ad26.COV2.S was administered intramuscularly at a dose of 5x10^10 or 1x10^11 viral particles, either as one shot or as two shots given 56 days apart. TCRbeta repertoire sequencing served as the tool for gauging how specific and how broad the SARS-CoV-2-reactive T cell receptors were following Ad26.COV2.S vaccination. The TCR-sequenced set comprised around 30 samples: approximately 19 Ad26.COV2.S vaccine recipients, 5 placebo recipients and 8 SARS-CoV-2 convalescent individuals. Trial participants were randomized into five groups of five, in which low-dose or high-dose Ad26.COV2.S was given once or twice, or placebo was given on both occasions. Blinding of investigators to trial group allocation was maintained during experiments and outcome assessment. Overall study outcomes, separate from this receptor: According to the authors, total T cell responses may have been underestimated by the TCR breadth and depth analyses. After vaccination, substantial breadth of spike-specific CD8+ and CD4+ T cell responses was reported. The study lacked the statistical power to compare responses across vaccine doses or regimens. Vaccine and placebo recipients had similar non-spike TCR breadth, a finding consistent with the vaccine containing only spike. Higher spike-specific TCR breadth was observed in Ad26.COV2.S recipients than in placebo recipients (P = 0.0014).

TCRbeta CDR3 regions were sequenced with the immunoSEQ Assay. After extraction, genomic DNA underwent amplification by bias-controlled multiplex PCR, followed by high-throughput sequencing. As for how the authors treated the data: To quantify the absolute abundance of each unique TCRbeta CDR3 region, sequences were collapsed and filtered. T cell fraction was estimated by normalizing TCRbeta template counts to usable DNA, which was measured by amplifying reference genes present in all nucleated cells. Repertoire TCRs were annotated as SARS-CoV-2-specific by exact matching of V gene, CDR3 amino acid sequence and J gene to a known reactive TCR set. MIRA supplied the reference SARS-CoV-2 TCR set, which was filtered for enrichment in COVID-19-positive ImmuneCODE repertoires so that public or cross-reactive TCRs were removed. Based on the MIRA antigens, annotated TCRs were further analysed at the level of specific ORF or position within ORF. Depth was the summed frequency of annotated unique rearrangements, while breadth was defined as annotated unique rearrangements over total unique productive rearrangements. Two-sided Wilcoxon rank-sum tests were used to compare TCR breadth between groups. TCRdb stores this immuneACCESS table with in-frame sequences only. Part of the clones is absent; in the studies checked, under half of the shortfall reflects unresolved V genes, and no reason is known for the rest. V, J and clone size reflect that table, while D and trimming were determined from the DNA. Across this sample there are some 420,000 clones, with roughly 90% seen only once. 3.6% of the sample comes from the top ten.

The treatment or condition label for this specimen denotes: about 20 received Ad26.COV2.S at low or high dose, single or two shots; five or six received placebo; per-sample allocation not given. Repertoires of vaccine and placebo recipients were sequenced from samples collected on day 63 after the first injection. Between 29 July and 7 August 2020, Cohort 1b enrolled about 27 adults aged 18-55 years at one site in Boston, USA. Ad26.COV2.S consisted of a replication-incompetent adenovirus type 26 vector by which a prefusion-stabilized SARS-CoV-2 spike protein from the original Wuhan strain was expressed. The CDR3 sequence holds 13 residues, the cysteine and phenylalanine included. Only the CDR3 DNA is retained, 39 bases long and in frame from the first base. Unmatched junction bases come to 4, with V trimmed by 8 bases and J by 6 bases. The germline V gene yields MNHEY for CDR1 and SVGAGI for CDR2.

In the case of this clone: Which antigen it targets is not known. No base quality values were provided; no much bigger clone lies one nucleotide off.

Here the sequenced sample was peripheral blood, taken in a trial of Ad26.COV2.S vaccine versus placebo. The sequence was obtained from a person between 18 and 59 years old who received the Ad26.COV2.S COVID-19 vaccine or a placebo. The receptor chain draws on TRBV6-5 and TRBJ1-5; a stretch of 10 junction bases matches TRBD1. Here is the DNA: TGTGCCAGCGGGACAGGGGCAAGTCAGCCCCAGCATTTT. Its translation reads: CASGTGASQPQHF.